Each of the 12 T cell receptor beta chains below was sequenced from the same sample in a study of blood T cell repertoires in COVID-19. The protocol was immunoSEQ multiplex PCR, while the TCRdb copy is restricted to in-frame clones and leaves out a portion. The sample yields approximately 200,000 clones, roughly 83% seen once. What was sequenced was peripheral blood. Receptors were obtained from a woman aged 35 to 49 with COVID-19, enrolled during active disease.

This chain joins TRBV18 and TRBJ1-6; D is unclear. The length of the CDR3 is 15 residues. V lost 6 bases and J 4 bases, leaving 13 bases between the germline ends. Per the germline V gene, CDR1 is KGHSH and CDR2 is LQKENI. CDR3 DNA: TGTGCCAGCTCGAGGACTGTTGGGTATAATTCACCCCTCCACTTT. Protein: CASSRTVGYNSPLHF.

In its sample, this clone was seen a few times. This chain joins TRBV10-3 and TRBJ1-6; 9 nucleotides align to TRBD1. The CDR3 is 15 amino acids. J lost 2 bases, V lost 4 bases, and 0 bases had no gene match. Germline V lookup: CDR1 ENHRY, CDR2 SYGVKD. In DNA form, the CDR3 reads TGTGCCATCAGTGGGGACAGGGCCTATAATTCACCCCTCCACTTT. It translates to CAISGDRAYNSPLHF.

CDR3 in amino acids: CASSQGYDPSYEQYF. In DNA form, the CDR3 reads TGTGCCAGCAGCCAGGGGTACGATCCCTCCTACGAGCAGTACTTC. The rearrangement uses TRBV21-1 and TRBJ2-7; TRBD1 is the table's D call and was not checked against the DNA. TRBV21-1 is listed as a pseudogene. The CDR3 sequence is 15 residues long.

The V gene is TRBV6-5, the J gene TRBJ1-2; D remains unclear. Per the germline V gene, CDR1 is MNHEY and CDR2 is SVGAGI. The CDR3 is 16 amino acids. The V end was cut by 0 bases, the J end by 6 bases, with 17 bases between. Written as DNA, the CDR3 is TGTGCCAGCAGTTACTCGAAGCAAAATTCGTTAGATGGCTACACCTTC. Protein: CASSYSKQNSLDGYTF.

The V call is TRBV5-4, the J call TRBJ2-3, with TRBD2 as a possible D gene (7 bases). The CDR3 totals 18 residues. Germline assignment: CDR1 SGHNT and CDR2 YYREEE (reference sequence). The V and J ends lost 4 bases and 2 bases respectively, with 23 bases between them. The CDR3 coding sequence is TGTGCCAGCAGCCCCGGGGGGCTTTTGGGAGGTCTCACAGATACGCAGTATTTT. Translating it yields CASSPGGLLGGLTDTQYF.

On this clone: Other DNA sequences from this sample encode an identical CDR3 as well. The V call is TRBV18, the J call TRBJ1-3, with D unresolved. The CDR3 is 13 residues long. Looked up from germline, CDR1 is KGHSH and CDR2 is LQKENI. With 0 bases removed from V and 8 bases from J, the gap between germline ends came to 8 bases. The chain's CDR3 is CASSPPTRDTIYF. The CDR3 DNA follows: TGTGCCAGCTCACCACCCACTAGGGACACCATATATTTT.

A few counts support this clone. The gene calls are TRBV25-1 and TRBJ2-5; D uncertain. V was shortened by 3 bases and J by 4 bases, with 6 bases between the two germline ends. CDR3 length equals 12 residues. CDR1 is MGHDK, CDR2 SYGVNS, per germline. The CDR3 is CASSDSLETQYF. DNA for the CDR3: TGTGCCAGCAGTGATAGCCTAGAGACCCAGTACTTC.

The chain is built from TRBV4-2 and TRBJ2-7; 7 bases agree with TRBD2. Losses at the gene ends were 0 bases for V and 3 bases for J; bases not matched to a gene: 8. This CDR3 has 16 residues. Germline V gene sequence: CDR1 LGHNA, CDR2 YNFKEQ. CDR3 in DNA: TGTGCCAGCAGCCAAGATCACAGCGGGGCCTACTACGAGCAGTACTTC. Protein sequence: CASSQDHSGAYYEQYF.

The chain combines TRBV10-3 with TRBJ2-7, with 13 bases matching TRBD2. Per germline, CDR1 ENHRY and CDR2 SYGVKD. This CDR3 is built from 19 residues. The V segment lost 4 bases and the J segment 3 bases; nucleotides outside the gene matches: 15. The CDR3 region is CAISGSGLAGATNYYEQYF. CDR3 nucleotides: TGTGCCATCAGTGGTTCCGGACTAGCGGGAGCTACTAACTACTACGAGCAGTACTTC.

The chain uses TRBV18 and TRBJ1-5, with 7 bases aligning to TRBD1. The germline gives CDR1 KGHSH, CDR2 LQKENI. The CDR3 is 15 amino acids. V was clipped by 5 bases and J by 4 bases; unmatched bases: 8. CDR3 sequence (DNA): TGTGCCAGCTCAGTACCCGGGACAGTAAATCAGCCCCAGCATTTT. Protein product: CASSVPGTVNQPQHF.

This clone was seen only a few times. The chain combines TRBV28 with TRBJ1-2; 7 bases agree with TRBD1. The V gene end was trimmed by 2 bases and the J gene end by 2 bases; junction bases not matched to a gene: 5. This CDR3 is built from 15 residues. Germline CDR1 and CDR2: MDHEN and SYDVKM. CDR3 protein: CASSLRAGGNYGYTF. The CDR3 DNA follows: TGTGCCAGCAGTTTACGGGCAGGGGGAAACTATGGCTACACCTTC.

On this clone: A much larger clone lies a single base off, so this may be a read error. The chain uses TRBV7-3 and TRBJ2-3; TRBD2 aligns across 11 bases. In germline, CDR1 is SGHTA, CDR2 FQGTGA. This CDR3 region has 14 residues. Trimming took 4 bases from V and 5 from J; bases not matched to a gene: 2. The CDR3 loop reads CASSSGTSGDTQYF. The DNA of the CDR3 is TGTGCCAGCAGCTCCGGGACTAGCGGAGATACGCAGTATTTT.